The 17 T cell receptor beta chains below were found in one sample sequenced in a study of blood T cell repertoires in COVID-19. The table came from immunoSEQ multiplex PCR; TCRdb's copy has only in-frame clones and leaves some out. The repertoire includes a few hundred thousand clones, 85% of them detected once, and around 19% sits in the top ten. Sequencing was done on a sample of PBMCs or T cells enriched from blood (not recorded which). These receptors originate from a man aged 35 to 55 who had recovered from COVID-19.

This clone was observed a handful of times. This chain uses TRBV6-5 with TRBJ2-5; possible D gene TRBD1, 5 bases. Germline V gene sequence: CDR1 MNHEY, CDR2 SVGAGI. Deletions cut 6 bases from V and 7 bases from J, with 12 bases between. This CDR3 is 12 amino acids long. The CDR3 DNA follows: TGTGCCAGCAGCCACAGGACGGGGACCCAGTACTTC. It is translated as CASSHRTGTQYF.

This sequence joins TRBV18 and TRBJ1-1; unclear D gene. V was cut by 3 bases and J by 1 base, with 3 bases left in between. Germline loops: CDR1 KGHSH, CDR2 LQKENI. The length of the CDR3 is 12 residues. CDR3 amino acids: CASSPRNTEAFF. In DNA form, the CDR3 reads TGTGCCAGCTCACCCAGGAACACTGAAGCTTTCTTT. The full variable domain, rest sourced from reference TRBV18 and TRBJ1-1, is NAGVMQNPRHLVRRRGQEARLRCSPMKGHSHVYWYRQLPEEGLKFMVYLQKENIIDESGMPKERFSAEFPKEGPSILRIQQVVRGDSAAYFCASSPRNTEAFFGQGTRLTVV.

V is TRBV3-1 (or the pseudogene TRBV3-2) and J is TRBJ2-7; TRBD2 agrees at 9 bases. Germline CDR1 reads LGHDT; CDR2 reads YNNKEL (reference sequence). This CDR3 is built from 14 residues. V gave up 4 bases and J gave up 2 bases; unmatched junction bases: 3. CDR3 DNA sequence: TGTGCCAGCAGCCTAGCGGGAGCTCCCTACGAGCAGTACTTC. As protein: CASSLAGAPYEQYF.

CDR3 nucleotides: TGCGCCAGCAGCCTGGCGGGATCCGGCACAGATACGCAGTATTTT. Its protein is CASSLAGSGTDTQYF. The rearrangement links TRBV4-3 to TRBJ2-3; perhaps TRBD2 as D (6 bases). This CDR3 spans 15 amino acids. Trimming stripped 4 bases from V and 1 base from J, with 12 bases between. Germline V gene lookup returns CDR1 LGHNA and CDR2 YSLEER.

A remark on this clone: A read error may account for a junction end that differs from germline. The chain recombines TRBV7-9 with TRBJ2-7, with D perhaps matching TRBD2 (6 bases). From germline, CDR1 is SEHNR and CDR2 FQNEAQ (reference sequence). The CDR3 length is 12 residues. Here the CDR3 reads CASSLSVGGMNF. The CDR3 coding sequence is TGTGCCAGCAGCTTATCTGTTGGAGGGATGAACTTC. Variable domain in full (rest from reference TRBV7-9 and TRBJ2-7): DTGVSQNPRHKITKRGQNVTFRCDPISEHNRLYWYRQTLGQGPEFLTYFQNEAQLEKSRLLSDRFSAERPKGSFSTLEIQRTEQGDSAMYLCASSLSVGGMNFGPGTRLTVT.

V gene TRBV30 combines with J gene TRBJ2-7, with 7 bases aligning to TRBD2. Trimming cost V 3 bases and J 7 bases; bases outside gene matches: 6. This CDR3 has 12 amino acids. The germline gives CDR1 GTSNPN, CDR2 SVGIG (reference sequence). Here the CDR3 reads CAWRAGVGEQYF. In DNA form, the CDR3 reads TGTGCCTGGAGGGCGGGAGTGGGTGAGCAGTACTTC.

The chain couples TRBV4-3 to TRBJ2-1; tentatively, D is TRBD1 (7 bases). The CDR3 totals 17 residues. V lost 0 bases to trimming and J lost 5 bases, with 17 bases between them. The V gene's germline CDR1 is LGHNA and CDR2 YSLEER. The CDR3 sequence is CASSQDLVAGGNNEQFF. As DNA, the CDR3 is TGCGCCAGCAGCCAAGATCTCGTGGCAGGGGGGAACAATGAGCAGTTCTTC.

The chain employs TRBV12-2 and TRBJ2-2; the table calls TRBD2, which could not be checked here. TRBV12-2 represents a pseudogene. The CDR3 sequence is 16 residues long. The CDR3 loop is CASRLEALARTGELFF. CDR3 coding DNA: TGTGCAAGTCGCCTAGAGGCACTAGCTAGGACCGGGGAGCTGTTTTTT.

The J gene is TRBJ2-5, the V gene TRBV5-1; 11 nucleotides line up with TRBD2. The CDR3 runs to 16 residues. V lost 5 bases and J lost 4; bases outside the gene matches: 10. The germline V gene encodes CDR1 SGHRS and CDR2 YFSETQ. The CDR3 spells CASRGLAGGVGETQYF. The CDR3 DNA follows: TGCGCCAGCAGAGGGCTAGCGGGAGGTGTCGGAGAGACCCAGTACTTC.

The V gene is TRBV5-6, the J gene TRBJ2-1; 8 bases match TRBD2. This CDR3 spans 16 amino acids. With 0 bases clipped from V and 6 bases from J, the junction kept 8 bases outside the gene matches. The germline V gene has CDR1 SGHDT and CDR2 YYEEEE. The CDR3 region is CASSLGGTSLFNEQFF. CDR3 coding DNA: TGTGCCAGCAGCTTGGGCGGGACTAGTTTATTCAATGAGCAGTTCTTC.

This chain uses TRBV18 with TRBJ2-2; possible D gene TRBD1, 5 bases. V lost 3 bases and J lost 3, with 14 bases in between. The CDR3 has 16 residues. Germline values: CDR1 KGHSH, CDR2 LQKENI. As DNA, the CDR3 is TGTGCCAGCTCACCTGTCGATGACAGTTACACCGGGGAGCTGTTTTTT. Encoded protein: CASSPVDDSYTGELFF.

The CDR3 loop reads CASSSDQGANEQYF. Here the CDR3 DNA reads TGTGCCAGCAGCTCAGACCAGGGGGCCAACGAGCAGTACTTC. The chain couples TRBV5-5 to TRBJ2-7, with 8 nucleotides matching TRBD1. The CDR3 spans 14 residues. Germline CDR1 is SGHKS and CDR2 is YYEKEE (reference sequence). Trimming took 3 bases from V and 5 from J; bases not matched to a gene: 7.

This clone was seen a handful of times. The chain uses TRBV15 and TRBJ1-5; no definite D call. Germline CDR1 is LNHNV and CDR2 is YYDKDF (reference sequence). Trimming shortened V by 0 bases and J by 0 bases, and 6 bases separated the two germline ends. The CDR3 loop spans 15 amino acids. In nucleotides, the CDR3 is TGTGCCACCAGCAGAGAGAGCAATAGCAATCAGCCCCAGCATTTT. Its translation is CATSRESNSNQPQHF.

This sequence joins TRBV13 and TRBJ2-7, with D perhaps matching TRBD1 (5 bases). The CDR3 extends over 14 amino acids. The germline CDR1 and CDR2 sequences are PRHDT and FYEKMQ (reference sequence). Trimming pared 4 bases from V and 2 bases from J, leaving 12 bases between. The CDR3: CASSYWGATYEQYF. DNA for the CDR3: TGTGCCAGCAGCTACTGGGGCGCTACCTACGAGCAGTACTTC.

This clone was picked up one time. The V and J genes are TRBV6-1 and TRBJ1-1, with 7 bases identical to TRBD1. V trimming: 1 base; J trimming: 0 bases; junction bases outside the gene matches: 5. The CDR3 covers 16 residues. Per germline, CDR1 MNHNS and CDR2 SASEGT. CDR3 protein: CASSEVGQLMNTEAFF. In nucleotides, the CDR3 is TGTGCCAGCAGTGAAGTGGGACAGCTCATGAACACTGAAGCTTTCTTT.

The chain recombines TRBV7-9 with TRBJ2-3; D is possibly TRBD1 (6 bases). Germline CDR1 and CDR2: SEHNR and FQNEAQ (reference sequence). Trimming removed 1 base from V and 2 bases from J, with 13 bases in between. The CDR3 extends over 16 amino acids. CDR3 DNA sequence: TGTGCCAGCAGCTTAGGGTCTTACAGGGCCACAGATACGCAGTATTTT. Protein sequence: CASSLGSYRATDTQYF.

This clone was seen only a few times. The chain has TRBV18 and TRBJ2-7; unclear D gene. Trimming stripped 0 bases from V and 3 bases from J, with 9 bases between. The CDR3 totals 14 residues. Germline V CDR1 and CDR2: KGHSH, LQKENI. The CDR3 loop is CASSPPSLDYEQYF. DNA for the CDR3: TGTGCCAGCTCACCACCGTCCTTAGACTACGAGCAGTACTTC.